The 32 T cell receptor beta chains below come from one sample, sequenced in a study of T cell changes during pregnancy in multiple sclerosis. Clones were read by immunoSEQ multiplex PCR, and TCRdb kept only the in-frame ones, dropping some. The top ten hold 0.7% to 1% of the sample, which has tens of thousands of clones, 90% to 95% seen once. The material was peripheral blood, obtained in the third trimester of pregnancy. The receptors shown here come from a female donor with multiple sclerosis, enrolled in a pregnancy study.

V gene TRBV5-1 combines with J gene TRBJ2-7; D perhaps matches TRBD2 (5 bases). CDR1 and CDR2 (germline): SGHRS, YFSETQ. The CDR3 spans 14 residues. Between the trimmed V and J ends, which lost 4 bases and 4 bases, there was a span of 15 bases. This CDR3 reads CASSAGNDRYEQYF. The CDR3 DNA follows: TGCGCCAGCAGCGCCGGGAACGATAGATACGAGCAGTACTTC.

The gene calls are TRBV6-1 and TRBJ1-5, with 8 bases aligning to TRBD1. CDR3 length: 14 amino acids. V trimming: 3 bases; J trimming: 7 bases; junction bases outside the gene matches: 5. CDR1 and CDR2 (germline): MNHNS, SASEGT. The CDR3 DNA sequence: TGTGCCAGCAGTGACGGACAGGGTGGACAGCCCCAGCATTTT. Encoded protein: CASSDGQGGQPQHF.

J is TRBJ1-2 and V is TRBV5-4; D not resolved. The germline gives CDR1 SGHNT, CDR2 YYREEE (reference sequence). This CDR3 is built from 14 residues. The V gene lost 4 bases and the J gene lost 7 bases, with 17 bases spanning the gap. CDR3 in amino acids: CASSTRVKAPGYTF. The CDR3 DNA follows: TGTGCCAGCAGCACCCGGGTCAAAGCTCCTGGCTACACCTTC.

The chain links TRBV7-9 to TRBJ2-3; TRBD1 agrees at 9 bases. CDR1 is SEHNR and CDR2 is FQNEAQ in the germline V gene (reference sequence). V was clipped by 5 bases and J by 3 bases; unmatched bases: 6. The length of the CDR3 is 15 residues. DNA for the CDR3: TGTGCCAGCAGCCCGATACAGGGGGCAACAGATACGCAGTATTTT. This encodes CASSPIQGATDTQYF. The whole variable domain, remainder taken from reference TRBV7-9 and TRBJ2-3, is DTGVSQNPRHKITKRGQNVTFRCDPISEHNRLYWYRQTLGQGPEFLTYFQNEAQLEKSRLLSDRFSAERPKGSFSTLEIQRTEQGDSAMYLCASSPIQGATDTQYFGPGTRLTVL.

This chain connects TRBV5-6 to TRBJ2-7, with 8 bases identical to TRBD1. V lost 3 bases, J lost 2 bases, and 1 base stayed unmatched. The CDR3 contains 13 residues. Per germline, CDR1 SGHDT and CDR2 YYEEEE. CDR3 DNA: TGTGCCAGCAGCTGGGGACAGGCCTACGAGCAGTACTTC. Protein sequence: CASSWGQAYEQYF.

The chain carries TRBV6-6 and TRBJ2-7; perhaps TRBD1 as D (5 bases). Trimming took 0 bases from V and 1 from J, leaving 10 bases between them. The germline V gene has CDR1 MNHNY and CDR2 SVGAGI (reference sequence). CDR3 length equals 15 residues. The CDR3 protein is CASSYSQGSSYEQYF. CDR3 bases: TGTGCCAGCAGTTACTCCCAGGGATCATCCTACGAGCAGTACTTC.

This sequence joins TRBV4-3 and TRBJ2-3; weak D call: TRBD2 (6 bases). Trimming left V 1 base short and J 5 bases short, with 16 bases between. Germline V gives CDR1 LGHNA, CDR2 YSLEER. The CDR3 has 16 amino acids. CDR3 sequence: CASSQVSGASLDTQYF. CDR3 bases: TGCGCCAGCAGCCAAGTATCGGGAGCGTCTTTAGATACGCAGTATTTT.

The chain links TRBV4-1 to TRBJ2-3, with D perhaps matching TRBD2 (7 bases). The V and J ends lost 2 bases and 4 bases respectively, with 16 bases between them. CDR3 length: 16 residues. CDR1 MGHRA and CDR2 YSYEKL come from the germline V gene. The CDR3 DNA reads TGCGCCAGCAGCCAAAGGGGGGGTTTTGGTGCAGATACGCAGTATTTT. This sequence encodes CASSQRGGFGADTQYF.

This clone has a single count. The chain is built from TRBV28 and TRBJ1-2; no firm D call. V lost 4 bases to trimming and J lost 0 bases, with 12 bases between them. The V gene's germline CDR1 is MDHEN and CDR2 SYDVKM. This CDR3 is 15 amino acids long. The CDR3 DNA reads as TGTGCCAGCAGTTCTCCTGCTCTAGCTAACTATGGCTACACCTTC. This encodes CASSSPALANYGYTF.

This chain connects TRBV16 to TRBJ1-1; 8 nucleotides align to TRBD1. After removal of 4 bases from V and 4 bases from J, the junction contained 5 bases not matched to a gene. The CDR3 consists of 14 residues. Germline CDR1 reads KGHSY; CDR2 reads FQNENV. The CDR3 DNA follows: TGTGCCAGCAGCCCCCGGACAGGGAGCACTGAAGCTTTCTTT. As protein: CASSPRTGSTEAFF.

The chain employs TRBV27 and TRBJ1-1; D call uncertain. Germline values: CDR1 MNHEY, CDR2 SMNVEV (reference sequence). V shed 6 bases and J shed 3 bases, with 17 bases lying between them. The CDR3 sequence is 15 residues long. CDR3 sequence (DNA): TGTGCCAGCAGCACCTTAACTTCTCTCTACACTGAAGCTTTCTTT. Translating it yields CASSTLTSLYTEAFF.

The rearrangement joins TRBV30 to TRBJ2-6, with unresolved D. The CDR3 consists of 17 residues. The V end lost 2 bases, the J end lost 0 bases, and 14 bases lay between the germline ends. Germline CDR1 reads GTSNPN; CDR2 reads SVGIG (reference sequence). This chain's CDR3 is CAWSYASSFSGANVLTF. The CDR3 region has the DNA TGTGCCTGGAGTTATGCCAGTTCCTTCTCTGGGGCCAACGTCCTGACTTTC.

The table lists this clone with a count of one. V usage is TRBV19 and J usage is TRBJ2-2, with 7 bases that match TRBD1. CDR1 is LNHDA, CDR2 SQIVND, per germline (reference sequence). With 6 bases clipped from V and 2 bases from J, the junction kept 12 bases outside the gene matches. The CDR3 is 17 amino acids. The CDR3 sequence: CASSQTPRTGNTGELFF. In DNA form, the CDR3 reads TGTGCCAGTAGCCAAACACCAAGGACAGGAAACACCGGGGAGCTGTTTTTT.

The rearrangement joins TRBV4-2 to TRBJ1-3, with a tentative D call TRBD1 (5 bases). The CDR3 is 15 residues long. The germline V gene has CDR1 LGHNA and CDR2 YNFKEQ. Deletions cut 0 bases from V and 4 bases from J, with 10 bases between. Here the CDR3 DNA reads TGTGCCAGCAGCCAAGATAAGGGGAACGGAAACACCATATATTTT. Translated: CASSQDKGNGNTIYF.

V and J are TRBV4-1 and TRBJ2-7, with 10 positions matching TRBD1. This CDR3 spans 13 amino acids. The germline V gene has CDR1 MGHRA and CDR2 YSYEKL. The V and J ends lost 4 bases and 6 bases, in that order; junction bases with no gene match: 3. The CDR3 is CASSLTGGGEQYF. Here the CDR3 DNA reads TGCGCCAGCAGCCTGACAGGGGGCGGCGAGCAGTACTTC.

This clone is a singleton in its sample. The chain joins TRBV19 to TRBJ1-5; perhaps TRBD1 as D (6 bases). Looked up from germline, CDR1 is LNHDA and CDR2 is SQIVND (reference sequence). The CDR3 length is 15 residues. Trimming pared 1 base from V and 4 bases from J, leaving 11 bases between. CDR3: CASSIGDRRNQPQHF. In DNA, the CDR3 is TGTGCCAGTAGTATAGGTGACAGGCGAAATCAGCCCCAGCATTTT.

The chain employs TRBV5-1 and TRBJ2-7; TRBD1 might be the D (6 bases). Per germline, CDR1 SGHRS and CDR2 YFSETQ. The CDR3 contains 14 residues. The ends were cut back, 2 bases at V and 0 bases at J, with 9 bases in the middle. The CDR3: CASSFDRTSYEQYF. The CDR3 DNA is TGCGCCAGCAGCTTCGACAGGACCTCCTACGAGCAGTACTTC.

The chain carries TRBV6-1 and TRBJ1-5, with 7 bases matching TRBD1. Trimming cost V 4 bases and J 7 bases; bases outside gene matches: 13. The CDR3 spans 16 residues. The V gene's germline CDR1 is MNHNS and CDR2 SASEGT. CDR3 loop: CASSAVAEGAGQPQHF. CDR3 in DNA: TGTGCCAGCAGTGCGGTAGCCGAGGGGGCCGGGCAGCCCCAGCATTTT.

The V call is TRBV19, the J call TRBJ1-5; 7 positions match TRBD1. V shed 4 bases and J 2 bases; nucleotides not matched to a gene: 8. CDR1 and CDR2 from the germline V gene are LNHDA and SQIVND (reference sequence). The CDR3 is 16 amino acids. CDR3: CASSRGRRGGNQPQHF. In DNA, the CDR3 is TGTGCCAGTAGTAGAGGACGCAGGGGGGGCAATCAGCCCCAGCATTTT.

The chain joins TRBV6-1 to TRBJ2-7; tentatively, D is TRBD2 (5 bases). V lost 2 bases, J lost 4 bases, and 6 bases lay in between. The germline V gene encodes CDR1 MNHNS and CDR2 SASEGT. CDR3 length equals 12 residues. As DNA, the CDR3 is TGTGCCAGCAGTGAACGGGGTTACGAGCAGTACTTC. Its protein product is CASSERGYEQYF.

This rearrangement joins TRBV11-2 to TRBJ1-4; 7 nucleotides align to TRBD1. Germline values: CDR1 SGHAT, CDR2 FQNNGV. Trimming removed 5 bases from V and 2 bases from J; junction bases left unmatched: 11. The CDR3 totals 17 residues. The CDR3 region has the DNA TGTGCCAGCAGCCCTACCCTCGGACAGGCCACTAATGAAAAACTGTTTTTT. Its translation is CASSPTLGQATNEKLFF.

Written as DNA, the CDR3 is TGCAGCGTTGAAGATGAGAGCTACGAGCAGTACTTC. As protein: CSVEDESYEQYF. This rearrangement joins TRBV29-1 to TRBJ2-7; D is undetermined. Trimming removed 0 bases at V and 3 bases at J, with 6 bases between. In germline, CDR1 is SQVTM, CDR2 ANQGSEA. This CDR3 spans 12 amino acids.

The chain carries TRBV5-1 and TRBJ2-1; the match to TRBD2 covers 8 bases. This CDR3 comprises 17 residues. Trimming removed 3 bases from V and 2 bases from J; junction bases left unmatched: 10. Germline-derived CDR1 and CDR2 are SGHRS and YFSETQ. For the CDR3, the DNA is TGCGCCAGCAGCTGGGCTGGACTAGCATCTCCCTACAATGAGCAGTTCTTC. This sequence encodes CASSWAGLASPYNEQFF. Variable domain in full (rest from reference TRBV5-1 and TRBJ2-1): KAGVTQTPRYLIKTRGQQVTLSCSPISGHRSVSWYQQTPGQGLQFLFEYFSETQRNKGNFPGRFSGRQFSNSRSEMNVSTLELGDSALYLCASSWAGLASPYNEQFFGPGTRLTVL.

CDR3 amino acids: CASSFRGGNTEAFF. Written as DNA, the CDR3 is TGTGCCAGCAGCTTCCGGGGTGGGAACACTGAAGCTTTCTTT. The chain carries TRBV5-4 and TRBJ1-1; D gene unclear. CDR3 size: 14 residues. V was clipped by 2 bases and J by 1 base, with 9 bases between them. Germline values: CDR1 SGHNT, CDR2 YYREEE (reference sequence).

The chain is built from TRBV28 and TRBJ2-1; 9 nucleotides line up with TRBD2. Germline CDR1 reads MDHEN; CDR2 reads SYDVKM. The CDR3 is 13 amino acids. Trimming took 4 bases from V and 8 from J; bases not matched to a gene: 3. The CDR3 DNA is TGTGCCAGCAGTTCCATAGCGGGAGATGAGCAGTTCTTC. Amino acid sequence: CASSSIAGDEQFF. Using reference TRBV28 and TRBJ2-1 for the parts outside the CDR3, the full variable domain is DVKVTQSSRYLVKRTGEKVFLECVQDMDHENMFWYRQDPGLGLRLIYFSYDVKMKEKGDIPEGYSVSREKKERFSLILESASTNQTSMYLCASSSIAGDEQFFGPGTRLTVL.

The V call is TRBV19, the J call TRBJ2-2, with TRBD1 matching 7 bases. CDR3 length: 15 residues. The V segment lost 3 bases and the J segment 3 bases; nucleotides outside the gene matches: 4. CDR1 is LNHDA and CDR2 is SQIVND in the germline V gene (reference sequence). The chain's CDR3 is CASSMETGYTGELFF. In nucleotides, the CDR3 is TGTGCCAGTAGTATGGAGACAGGGTACACCGGGGAGCTGTTTTTT.

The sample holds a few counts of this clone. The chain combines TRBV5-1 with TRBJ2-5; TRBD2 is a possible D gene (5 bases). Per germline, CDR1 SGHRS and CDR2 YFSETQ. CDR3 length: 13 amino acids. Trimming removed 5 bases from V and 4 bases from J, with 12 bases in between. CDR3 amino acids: CASRRAAGETQYF. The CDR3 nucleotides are TGCGCCAGCAGGAGGGCGGCGGGAGAGACCCAGTACTTC.

CDR3 bases: TGTGCCAGCAGCTTGGCCACGGGTAGCACTGAAGCTTTCTTT. It is translated as CASSLATGSTEAFF. V and J are TRBV5-5 and TRBJ1-1; D call uncertain. This CDR3 spans 14 amino acids. Germline V CDR1 and CDR2: SGHKS, YYEKEE (reference sequence). V dropped 0 bases and J dropped 4 bases, with 10 bases sitting between them.

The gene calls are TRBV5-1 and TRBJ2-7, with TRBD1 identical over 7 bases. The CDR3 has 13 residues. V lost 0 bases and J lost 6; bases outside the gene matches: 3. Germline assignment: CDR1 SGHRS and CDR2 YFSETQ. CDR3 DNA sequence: TGCGCCAGCAGCTTGGTACAGGGGTTCGAGCAGTACTTC. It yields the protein CASSLVQGFEQYF.

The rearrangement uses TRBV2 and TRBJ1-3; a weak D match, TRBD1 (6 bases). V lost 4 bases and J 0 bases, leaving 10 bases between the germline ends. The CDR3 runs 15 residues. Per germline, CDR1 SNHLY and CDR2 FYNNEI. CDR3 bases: TGTGCCAGCAGTGGGACAGTCACCTCTGGAAACACCATATATTTT. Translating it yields CASSGTVTSGNTIYF.

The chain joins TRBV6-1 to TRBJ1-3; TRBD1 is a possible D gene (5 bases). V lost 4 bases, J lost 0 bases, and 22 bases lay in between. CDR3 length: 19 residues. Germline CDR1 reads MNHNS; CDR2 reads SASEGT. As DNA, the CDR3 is TGTGCCAGCAGTGGACCATTGGTGGGACTCATCAGCTCTGGAAACACCATATATTTT. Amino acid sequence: CASSGPLVGLISSGNTIYF.

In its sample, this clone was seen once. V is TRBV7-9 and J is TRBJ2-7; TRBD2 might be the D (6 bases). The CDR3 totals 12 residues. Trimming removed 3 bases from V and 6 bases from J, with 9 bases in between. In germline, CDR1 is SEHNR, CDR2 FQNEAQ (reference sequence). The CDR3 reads CASSFLGSEQYF. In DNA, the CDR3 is TGTGCCAGCAGCTTCCTCGGGAGCGAGCAGTACTTC.